The T cell receptor (beta chain) described here comes from a study of human T cells and chemical hapten exposure. As for the study in general: It was small differences in pooled library volume that mainly caused per-sample TCR yields to vary.

TCRdb ran MiXCR on the RACE reads and lists one entry per CDR3 protein. The data show some 49,000 distinct CDR3 sequences, with about a tenth seen just once and around 4.5% held by the top ten. Study outcomes and limitations: Expanded TCR sets contained significantly more large CDR3 similarity clusters than controls. Patch test score rose with PT1 expanded TCR count, significant at thresholds 8, 16 and 32, not 4.

The CDR3 sequence is 15 residues long. V was clipped by 3 bases and J by 8 bases; unmatched bases: 7. From germline, CDR1 is KGHSH and CDR2 LQKENI. Time point defined: patch test 1, 2 weeks after DPC sensitization. Treatment: therapeutic diphenylcyclopropenone sensitization with weekly scalp DPC. This clonotype was counted at least ten times. Its antigen is not identified. The specimen comprised whole blood, sampled in connection with sensitization to the hapten diphenylcyclopropenone (DPC). The receptor was isolated from a woman aged 45-65 years with alopecia areata. Some clones in this sample may be carry-over from other donors' samples. The chain joins TRBV18 to TRBJ2-1; 10 nucleotides agree with TRBD1. The CDR3 protein is CASSPGTGVFDEQFF. The DNA for the CDR3 is TGTGCCAGCTCACCCGGGACAGGGGTGTTCGATGAGCAGTTCTTC.